These T cell receptor beta chains were read from a single sample in a study of regulatory T cells in long-lasting Graves disease. A single record per CDR3 protein comes from TCRdb applying MiXCR to the multiplex PCR reads. The sample holds 600,000 to 850,000 distinct CDR3 sequences, around 30% seen once. The sample here was peripheral blood mononuclear cells (PBMCs), taken when the disease was refractory, from a patient treated with antithyroid drugs. Every receptor here comes from a female donor with Graves disease. Each CDR3 is given with its conserved first and last residue. Fields, in order: clone size, D gene, J gene, V gene, CDR3 protein, CDR3 DNA. The D gene is left open where the match is weak. Expanded clones are given a class, and other clones once, few, many or no size at all.

abundance: many; d_gene: NA; j_gene: TRBJ1-1; v_gene: TRBV7-3; CDR3aa: CASSFEEVTEAFF; CDR3nt: TGTGCCAGCAGCTTCGAAGAGGTCACTGAAGCTTTCTTT
abundance: NA; d_gene: NA; j_gene: TRBJ1-1; v_gene: TRBV9; CDR3aa: CASSVGGSEAFF; CDR3nt: TGTGCCAGCAGCGTTGGGGGTTCTGAAGCTTTCTTT
abundance: few; d_gene: TRBD2; j_gene: TRBJ2-5; v_gene: TRBV9; CDR3aa: CASSVAQGLAEQETQYF; CDR3nt: TGTGCCAGCAGCGTAGCCCAGGGACTAGCGGAGCAAGAGACCCAGTACTTC
abundance: few; d_gene: TRBD2; j_gene: TRBJ2-5; v_gene: TRBV12-3/TRBV12-4; CDR3aa: CASSQTGLANQETQYF; CDR3nt: TGTGCCAGCAGCCAAACGGGACTAGCGAACCAAGAGACCCAGTACTTC
abundance: NA; d_gene: NA; j_gene: TRBJ1-5; v_gene: TRBV5-1; CDR3aa: CASSLGGRAAEPQHF; CDR3nt: TGCGCCAGCAGCTTGGGAGGTAGGGCGGCGGAGCCCCAGCATTTT
abundance: NA; d_gene: TRBD1; j_gene: TRBJ1-1; v_gene: TRBV30; CDR3aa: CAWSSDRENTEAFF; CDR3nt: TGTGCCTGGAGCTCGGACAGGGAAAACACTGAAGCTTTCTTT
abundance: NA; d_gene: TRBD1; j_gene: TRBJ2-1; v_gene: TRBV11-1; CDR3aa: CASSPRGDRGNEQFF; CDR3nt: TGTGCCAGCAGCCCAAGGGGGGACAGGGGCAATGAGCAGTTCTTC
abundance: many; d_gene: TRBD1; j_gene: TRBJ1-5; v_gene: TRBV28; CDR3aa: CASSWDSARSQPQHF; CDR3nt: TGTGCCAGCAGTTGGGACAGCGCTCGGAGTCAGCCCCAGCATTTT
abundance: NA; d_gene: NA; j_gene: TRBJ1-1; v_gene: TRBV20-1; CDR3aa: CSANGPFRDTEAFF; CDR3nt: TGCAGTGCTAACGGGCCCTTCCGGGACACTGAAGCTTTCTTT
abundance: few; d_gene: NA; j_gene: TRBJ1-5; v_gene: TRBV2; CDR3aa: CASSERSGANQPQHF; CDR3nt: TGTGCCAGCAGTGAACGTTCAGGTGCCAATCAGCCCCAGCATTTT
abundance: NA; d_gene: NA; j_gene: TRBJ1-1; v_gene: TRBV28; CDR3aa: CASSRPDKVPLNTEAFF; CDR3nt: TGTGCCAGCAGTAGACCCGACAAGGTGCCATTGAACACTGAAGCTTTCTTT